This T cell receptor beta chain emerged from a study of cytomegalovirus exposure and HLA in healthy donors. Whole-study results and caveats: The tendency of first-cohort TCR clusters to co-occur in the 120 or so validation repertoires emerged from a later analysis.

The germline V and J ends were trimmed by 2 bases and 2 bases, with 18 bases remaining between them. Germline CDR1 and CDR2: SGHRS and YFSETQ. The CDR3 contains 17 residues. TCRdb's copy holds only in-frame clones and misses some; the assay was immunoSEQ multiplex PCR. The sample consists of roughly 180,000 clones, about nine tenths of them appearing once. From the approximately 120-subject validation cohort, which was separate from the roughly 700-subject first cohort, the donors were drawn. Regarding this clone: Its antigen is unknown.

The source is a man under 40 in good health and CMV-seropositive. Specimen: PBMCs. The rearrangement uses TRBV5-1 and TRBJ2-3, with D tentatively TRBD1 (6 bases). The CDR3 sequence is CASSFPRRGENTDTQYF. CDR3 nucleotide sequence: TGCGCCAGCAGCTTCCCGCGCAGGGGAGAAAACACAGATACGCAGTATTTT.